This record covers a single T cell receptor (beta chain). This specimen belongs to a study of cytomegalovirus exposure and HLA in healthy donors. Germline V lookup: CDR1 SGDLS, CDR2 YYNGEE. CDR3 length equals 19 residues. Losses at the gene ends were 3 bases for V and 2 bases for J; bases not matched to a gene: 14. Data came from immunoSEQ multiplex PCR; TCRdb stores just in-frame clones and leaves some out. This sample carries some 170,000 clones, approximately 89% of them seen once, and the ten largest clones take 4.2%. The receptor was derived from a young man in good health and CMV-seropositive. The sequencing sample was made of PBMCs. The genes are TRBV9 and TRBJ2-3; TRBD1 matches at 11 bases. Written as DNA, the CDR3 is TGTGCCAGCAGCGAACCTCAACAAGGGACAGGGGGTCCCACAGATACGCAGTATTTT. Its translation: CASSEPQQGTGGPTDTQYF.